The entry below gives a single TCR beta chain sequence along with its context. What it recognizes is unknown. The data were taken from a study of OX40 agonist ivuxolimab in advanced cancers. Whole-study results and caveats: Averaged across samples, CD8+ T cells carried more expanded clones than CD4+ did.

Clones were sequenced by immunoSEQ multiplex PCR, and TCRdb holds only the in-frame ones, with some missing. The data contain some 89,000 clones, 84% of them singletons. The source is an adult with an advanced solid tumor such as melanoma, head and neck, liver or kidney cancer. Specimen: CD4+ or CD8+ T cells sorted from blood, collected in a trial of the OX40 agonist ivuxolimab.

The CDR3 protein is CASSPQTSGGAIDTQYF. CDR3 coding DNA: TGTGCCAGCAGCCCCCAGACTAGCGGGGGGGCTATAGATACGCAGTATTTT. The chain carries TRBV7-2 and TRBJ2-3; 14 nucleotides match TRBD2. In germline, CDR1 is SGHTA, CDR2 FQGNSA. V gave up 5 bases and J gave up 5 bases; unmatched junction bases: 9. This CDR3 region has 17 residues.